These 22 T cell receptor beta chains were all obtained from the same sample, sequenced in a study of blood T cell repertoires in COVID-19. Profiled with immunoSEQ multiplex PCR; TCRdb holds only in-frame clones, not every one. The sample holds approximately 240,000 clones, around 89% seen once. The specimen sequenced was PBMCs or T cells enriched from blood (not recorded which). The source is a woman younger than 35 in a cohort exposed to, infected with or recovered from COVID-19 (not recorded which).

The chain employs TRBV28 and TRBJ1-2; D may be TRBD1 (6 bases). The V and J ends lost 6 bases and 6 bases respectively, with 17 bases between them. This CDR3 region has 14 residues. Germline values: CDR1 MDHEN, CDR2 SYDVKM. CDR3 nucleotides: TGTGCCAGCAGCAAAAACACAGGGTCGAATGGCTACACCTTC. This translates into CASSKNTGSNGYTF.

V and J are TRBV4-1 and TRBJ2-7; the match to TRBD2 covers 10 bases. Losses at the gene ends were 0 bases for V and 0 bases for J; bases not matched to a gene: 11. The germline CDR1 and CDR2 sequences are MGHRA and YSYEKL. This CDR3 is 19 amino acids long. This chain's CDR3 is CASSQERLAGPGPSYEQYF. The DNA for the CDR3 is TGCGCCAGCAGCCAAGAACGACTAGCGGGCCCTGGCCCCTCCTACGAGCAGTACTTC.

This clone has more than one count but fewer than ten. This chain joins TRBV9 and TRBJ2-7, with TRBD1 matching 7 bases. The germline CDR1 and CDR2 sequences are SGDLS and YYNGEE. CDR3 length: 13 residues. V lost 7 bases to trimming and J lost 7 bases; unmatched junction nucleotides: 11. In nucleotides, the CDR3 is TGTGCCAGCGGTCGACAGGGTCTTGGGGAGCAGTACTTC. Residues: CASGRQGLGEQYF.

The genes are TRBV5-1 and TRBJ1-4, with D possibly matching TRBD1 (5 bases). V shed 0 bases and J shed 7 bases, with 10 bases lying between them. This CDR3 comprises 14 residues. CDR1 SGHRS and CDR2 YFSETQ come from the germline V gene. The CDR3 nucleotides are TGCGCCAGCAGCTTGGCAGGGCCGGCTGAAAAACTGTTTTTT. Translation gives CASSLAGPAEKLFF.

This clone was counted a few times. V gene TRBV4-1 combines with J gene TRBJ2-4; 12 bases are a match to TRBD2. Germline CDR1 reads MGHRA; CDR2 reads YSYEKL. Trimming at V came to 4 bases and at J to 3 bases, leaving 7 bases not matched to a gene. The CDR3 loop spans 17 amino acids. CDR3 in DNA: TGCGCCAGCAGCCGACCACTAGCGGGGGGCCACAAAAACATTCAGTACTTC. It translates to CASSRPLAGGHKNIQYF.

The chain uses TRBV7-9 and TRBJ1-3; no definite D call. The germline V gene has CDR1 SEHNR and CDR2 FQNEAQ (reference sequence). The CDR3 consists of 12 residues. Trimming shortened V by 7 bases and J by 0 bases, and 4 bases separated the two germline ends. CDR3 in DNA: TGTGCCAGCATGAGCTCTGGAAACACCATATATTTT. Translated, it gives CASMSSGNTIYF.

This clone occurred once. The chain links TRBV7-9 to TRBJ2-5, with TRBD2 identical over 7 bases. J lost 0 bases, V lost 5 bases, and 9 bases had no gene match. The CDR3 totals 16 residues. Germline assignment: CDR1 SEHNR and CDR2 FQNEAQ (reference sequence). The chain's CDR3 is CASSRMGRGYQETQYF. CDR3 nucleotides: TGTGCCAGCAGCAGAATGGGGCGGGGGTACCAAGAGACCCAGTACTTC.

The genes are TRBV5-1 and TRBJ2-3; 9 nucleotides line up with TRBD1. Germline values: CDR1 SGHRS, CDR2 YFSETQ. The trim removed 6 bases at V and 4 bases at J, leaving 21 bases unmatched. This CDR3 contains 19 residues. This CDR3 is CASKNKGGQGPLSADTQYF. The CDR3, as DNA: TGCGCCAGCAAAAACAAAGGAGGACAGGGGCCCTTGTCCGCAGATACGCAGTATTTT. Supplemented by reference TRBV5-1 and TRBJ2-3, the full variable domain reads KAGVTQTPRYLIKTRGQQVTLSCSPISGHRSVSWYQQTPGQGLQFLFEYFSETQRNKGNFPGRFSGRQFSNSRSEMNVSTLELGDSALYLCASKNKGGQGPLSADTQYFGPGTRLTVL.

This clone was counted at least ten times. The chain carries TRBV2 and TRBJ2-2; D may be TRBD2 (5 bases). This CDR3 is 16 amino acids long. CDR1 and CDR2 (germline): SNHLY, FYNNEI. V dropped 5 bases and J dropped 2 bases, with 15 bases sitting between them. For the CDR3, the DNA is TGTGCCAGCAGTCCCTTAGGTGGGAGCAACACCGGGGAGCTGTTTTTT. Its translation is CASSPLGGSNTGELFF.

The sample holds one count of this clone. The V gene is TRBV7-8, the J gene TRBJ2-4; 7 positions agree with TRBD1. With 4 bases clipped from V and 0 bases from J, the junction kept 6 bases outside the gene matches. The CDR3 length is 16 residues. CDR1 is SGHVS and CDR2 is FQNEAQ in the germline V gene. Written as DNA, the CDR3 is TGTGCCAGCAGCTCTAGGACAGGCCTAGCCAAAAACATTCAGTACTTC. It yields the protein CASSSRTGLAKNIQYF.

The chain employs TRBV20-1 and TRBJ1-1; D ambiguous. Trimming removed 7 bases at V and 0 bases at J, with 6 bases between. The V gene's germline CDR1 is DFQATT and CDR2 SNEGSKA (reference sequence). CDR3 size: 11 residues. The chain's CDR3 is CSGRVNTEAFF. CDR3 coding DNA: TGCAGTGGACGGGTGAACACTGAAGCTTTCTTT.

The CDR3 is CASSDVATNQPQHF. The CDR3 DNA follows: TGTGCCAGCAGTGACGTGGCAACCAATCAGCCCCAGCATTTT. V and J are TRBV2 and TRBJ1-5; D uncertain. This CDR3 comprises 14 residues. Germline-derived CDR1 and CDR2 are SNHLY and FYNNEI. Trimming stripped 3 bases from V and 3 bases from J, with 9 bases between.

The chain joins TRBV19 to TRBJ2-1, with 9 bases lining up with TRBD1. V gave up 3 bases and J gave up 4 bases; unmatched junction bases: 4. This CDR3 is 15 amino acids long. Germline V lookup: CDR1 LNHDA, CDR2 SQIVND (reference sequence). CDR3 DNA: TGTGCCAGTAGTATGGACAGGGGTATGTACAATGAGCAGTTCTTC. Its protein product is CASSMDRGMYNEQFF.

The gene calls are TRBV3-1 (or the pseudogene TRBV3-2) and TRBJ1-6, with D tentatively TRBD1 (5 bases). The length of the CDR3 is 15 residues. Per germline, CDR1 LGHDT and CDR2 YNNKEL (reference sequence). Trimming stripped 2 bases from V and 7 bases from J, with 12 bases between. CDR3 residues: CASSQIGGSNSPLHF. The CDR3 region has the DNA TGTGCCAGCAGCCAAATCGGGGGAAGCAATTCACCCCTCCACTTT.

V usage is TRBV24-1 and J usage is TRBJ2-3; 11 bases line up with TRBD1. V lost 4 bases and J lost 8; bases outside the gene matches: 13. CDR1 is KGHDR and CDR2 is SFDVKD in the germline V gene. CDR3 length equals 17 residues. CDR3 sequence: CATSESSGTGGHGTQYF. DNA for the CDR3: TGTGCCACCAGTGAGAGCTCCGGGACAGGGGGACATGGTACGCAGTATTTT.

This chain connects TRBV2 to TRBJ2-2; 9 nucleotides match TRBD2. The V gene's germline CDR1 is SNHLY and CDR2 FYNNEI. CDR3 length equals 15 residues. V dropped 5 bases and J dropped 0; count of bases not matched to a gene: 1. This chain's CDR3 is CASSIAGANTGELFF. CDR3 nucleotides: TGTGCCAGCAGTATAGCGGGGGCGAACACCGGGGAGCTGTTTTTT.

V and J are TRBV10-1 and TRBJ2-1; TRBD2 is a possible D gene (6 bases). Per germline, CDR1 WNHNN and CDR2 SYGVQD (reference sequence). Trimming shortened V by 6 bases and J by 8 bases, and 14 bases separated the two germline ends. The CDR3 totals 13 residues. CDR3: CASRARLGDEQFF. The CDR3 region has the DNA TGCGCCAGCAGGGCCCGACTAGGCGATGAGCAGTTCTTC.

This chain connects TRBV6-5 to TRBJ1-1; 7 nucleotides agree with TRBD1. Germline V gene lookup returns CDR1 MNHEY and CDR2 SVGAGI. With V trimmed by 6 bases and J by 1 base, 8 bases remained unmatched. The CDR3 is 15 amino acids. As DNA, the CDR3 is TGTGCCAGCAGCCCCGCGACAGGGACGAACACTGAAGCTTTCTTT. This codes for CASSPATGTNTEAFF.

The rearrangement links TRBV29-1 to TRBJ2-5; D is perhaps TRBD1 (5 bases). CDR3 size: 14 residues. The germline CDR1 and CDR2 sequences are SQVTM and ANQGSEA. Trimming removed 3 bases from V and 3 bases from J, with 14 bases in between. The CDR3 spells CSVDGATFKETQYF. The CDR3 nucleotides read TGCAGCGTTGATGGGGCTACTTTCAAAGAGACCCAGTACTTC. The full variable domain, rest sourced from reference TRBV29-1 and TRBJ2-5, is SAVISQKPSRDICQRGTSLTIQCQVDSQVTMMFWYRQQPGQSLTLIATANQGSEATYESGFVIDKFPISRPNLTFSTLTVSNMSPEDSSIYLCSVDGATFKETQYFGPGTRLLVL.

The rearrangement joins TRBV19 to TRBJ2-4; no firm D call. Trimming left V 5 bases short and J 4 bases short, with 18 bases between. The length of the CDR3 is 16 residues. The germline V gene has CDR1 LNHDA and CDR2 SQIVND (reference sequence). The CDR3 DNA is TGTGCCAGTAGTGCGCCTCCCGGTCTCGTAAAAAACATTCAGTACTTC. Its protein is CASSAPPGLVKNIQYF. The whole variable domain, remainder taken from reference TRBV19 and TRBJ2-4, is DGGITQSPKYLFRKEGQNVTLSCEQNLNHDAMYWYRQDPGQGLRLIYYSQIVNDFQKGDIAEGYSVSREKKESFPLTVTSAQKNPTAFYLCASSAPPGLVKNIQYFGAGTRLSVL.

The CDR3 DNA follows: TGTGCCAGCAGCCAAGAGGTTGCCCCCTTCGGGTTCGGCAGCTACGAGCAGTACTTC. It translates to CASSQEVAPFGFGSYEQYF. V gene TRBV3-1 (or the pseudogene TRBV3-2) combines with J gene TRBJ2-7; D not certain. CDR3 length: 19 residues. Deletions cut 0 bases from V and 3 bases from J, with 24 bases between. The V gene's germline CDR1 is LGHDT and CDR2 YNNKEL (reference sequence).

To note about this clone: In the same sample, other DNA sequences code for this CDR3. The V gene is TRBV11-2, the J gene TRBJ1-3; maybe TRBD1 (5 bases). Germline CDR1 reads SGHAT; CDR2 reads FQNNGV. V was shortened by 3 bases and J by 4 bases, with 13 bases between the two germline ends. This CDR3 spans 15 amino acids. The CDR3 DNA follows: TGTGCCAGCAGCTTGGGGGGGGGATCAGGAAACACCATATATTTT. Encoded protein: CASSLGGGSGNTIYF.